This TCR beta chain was recovered during a study of blood T cell repertoires in COVID-19. Study summary: PBMCs, B-cell-depleted T cells, or T cells were the source of the cDNA or gDNA that made up the material.

Profiling relied on immunoSEQ multiplex PCR, and the TCRdb table lists in-frame clones only, not all of them. In the table there are 75,000 to 100,000 clones, just under 90% of which are singletons. The CDR3 spans 17 residues. V lost 0 bases, J lost 5 bases, and 12 bases stayed unmatched. CDR1 is SGHDT and CDR2 is YYEEEE in the germline V gene. Sequencing was done on a sample of peripheral blood. This receptor was identified in a human donor in a cohort sampled during active COVID-19. This chain connects TRBV5-6 to TRBJ2-7; 9 bases line up with TRBD1. Here the CDR3 reads CASSLVAGTGFRNEQYF. The CDR3 region has the DNA TGTGCCAGCAGCTTGGTAGCCGGGACAGGGTTTCGAAACGAGCAGTACTTC.